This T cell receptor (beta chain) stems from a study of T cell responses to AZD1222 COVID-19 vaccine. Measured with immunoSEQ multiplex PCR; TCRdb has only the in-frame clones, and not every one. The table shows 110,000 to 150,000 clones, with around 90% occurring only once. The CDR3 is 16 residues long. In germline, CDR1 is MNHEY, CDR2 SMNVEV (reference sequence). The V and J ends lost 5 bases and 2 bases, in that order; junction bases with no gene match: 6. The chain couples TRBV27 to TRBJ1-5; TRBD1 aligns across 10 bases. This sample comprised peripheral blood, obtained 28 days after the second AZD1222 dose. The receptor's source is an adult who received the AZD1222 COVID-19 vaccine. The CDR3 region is CASSPRDRGRNQPQHF. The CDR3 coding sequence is TGTGCCAGCAGTCCCCGGGACAGGGGTCGCAATCAGCCCCAGCATTTT.